This T cell receptor beta chain is drawn from a study of control samples from healthy donors and cancer patients. Data came from immunoSEQ multiplex PCR; TCRdb stores just in-frame clones and leaves some out. The sample lists 70,000 to 90,000 clones, 80% to 90% occurring once. The V gene lost 6 bases and the J gene lost 0 bases, with 15 bases spanning the gap. Germline CDR1 and CDR2: MNHNY and SVGAGI (reference sequence). The CDR3 totals 15 residues. This clone was detected many times. This TCR was sampled from a woman aged 60 to 75 with head and neck cancer. The chain is built from TRBV6-6 and TRBJ2-7; D ambiguous. The sequenced material came from PBMCs. CDR3 nucleotide sequence: TGTGCCAGCAGCCCCAGTTTCTCCGGCTCCTACGAGCAGTACTTC. It yields the protein CASSPSFSGSYEQYF.